The 31 T cell receptor beta chains below come from one sample, sequenced in a study of cytomegalovirus exposure and HLA in healthy donors. Researchers ran the PCR with 60 Vbeta and 13 Jbeta primers. Clones were sequenced by immunoSEQ multiplex PCR, and TCRdb holds only the in-frame ones, with some missing. This sample yields about 150,000 clones, of which 72% are seen a single time; around 2.2% belongs to the top ten. Sequencing input: PBMCs. The source is a man aged 40-49 years in good health and CMV-seronegative.

The chain uses TRBV19 and TRBJ1-5; weak D call: TRBD1 (5 bases). The length of the CDR3 is 12 residues. CDR1 LNHDA and CDR2 SQIVND come from the germline V gene (reference sequence). The DNA of the CDR3 is TGTGCGGGGGGTAACGGTTATCAGCCCCAGCATTTT. Translating gives CAGGNGYQPQHF.

V is TRBV15 and J is TRBJ2-1; TRBD2 agrees at 7 bases. This CDR3 has 17 amino acids. V dropped 0 bases and J dropped 2; count of bases not matched to a gene: 7. Germline V lookup: CDR1 LNHNV, CDR2 YYDKDF (reference sequence). CDR3 DNA sequence: TGTGCCACCAGCAGAGATGCAAGGCGGGGGACCTACAATGAGCAGTTCTTC. As protein: CATSRDARRGTYNEQFF.

As to this clone: The junction departs from the called germline gene at one end, perhaps through a read error. The chain couples TRBV7-9 to TRBJ2-7; 10 bases match TRBD1. The CDR3 sequence is 12 residues long. CDR1 and CDR2 from the germline V gene are SEHNR and FQNEAQ (reference sequence). For the CDR3, the DNA is TGTTCCAGCAGGACAGGGGGCTACGAGCAGTACTTC. Translation gives CSSRTGGYEQYF.

This clone was found a few times. The chain uses TRBV6-5 and TRBJ1-1; D not certain. Germline-derived CDR1 and CDR2 are MNHEY and SVGAGI. Trimming shortened V by 10 bases and J by 1 base, and 19 bases separated the two germline ends. This CDR3 has 15 residues. CDR3 protein: CATYSLGEGNTEAFF. CDR3 DNA sequence: TGTGCCACATACTCCCTCGGGGAAGGGAACACTGAAGCTTTCTTT.

V and J are TRBV7-9 and TRBJ2-1, with 7 bases identical to TRBD2. Germline-derived CDR1 and CDR2 are SEHNR and FQNEAQ (reference sequence). This CDR3 region has 15 residues. J was trimmed by 6 bases and V by 3 bases; bases with no gene match: 8. DNA for the CDR3: TGTGCCAGCAGCTTCGGGGCGGGAGCAGGCAATGAGCAGTTCTTC. Translating gives CASSFGAGAGNEQFF.

The V gene is TRBV7-9, the J gene TRBJ2-7; unclear D gene. CDR1 SEHNR and CDR2 FQNEAQ come from the germline V gene (reference sequence). The CDR3 has 13 amino acids. Trimming removed 1 base at V and 6 bases at J, with 10 bases between. The CDR3 is CASSLGTAREQYF. DNA of the CDR3: TGTGCCAGCAGCTTAGGCACCGCGCGCGAGCAGTACTTC.

The chain couples TRBV5-1 to TRBJ2-7, with a tentative D call TRBD2 (5 bases). V was trimmed by 0 bases and J by 2 bases, leaving 9 bases between them. The CDR3 spans 14 residues. Germline-derived CDR1 and CDR2 are SGHRS and YFSETQ. The CDR3 region has the DNA TGCGCCAGCAGCTTGGCCGACGGGACCTACGAGCAGTACTTC. Its protein is CASSLADGTYEQYF. Filled out from reference TRBV5-1 and TRBJ2-7, the complete variable domain reads KAGVTQTPRYLIKTRGQQVTLSCSPISGHRSVSWYQQTPGQGLQFLFEYFSETQRNKGNFPGRFSGRQFSNSRSEMNVSTLELGDSALYLCASSLADGTYEQYFGPGTRLTVT.

The chain carries TRBV4-1 and TRBJ1-1, with D hard to call. V was clipped by 4 bases and J by 10 bases, with 10 bases between them. The CDR3 sequence is 11 residues long. CDR1 and CDR2 from the germline V gene are MGHRA and YSYEKL. For the CDR3, the DNA is TGCGCCAGCAGCCGCGGCGGGTCAGCTTTCTTT. Amino acid sequence: CASSRGGSAFF.

This chain joins TRBV6-1 and TRBJ2-1; 11 nucleotides match TRBD2. CDR3 length: 16 amino acids. The J segment lost 5 bases and the V segment lost 1 base, leaving 4 bases of the junction unmatched. Germline lookup yields CDR1 MNHNS and CDR2 SASEGT. The CDR3 protein is CASSEGIAGGNNEQFF. The CDR3 DNA is TGTGCCAGCAGTGAAGGGATAGCGGGAGGGAACAATGAGCAGTTCTTC.

This clone was observed a handful of times. V is TRBV19 and J is TRBJ1-1; D gene unclear. Trimming removed 8 bases from V and 1 base from J, with 14 bases in between. CDR1 LNHDA and CDR2 SQIVND come from the germline V gene (reference sequence). The CDR3 has 14 amino acids. The CDR3 DNA is TGTGCCAGTTGGGCCGGGGTGCGGAACACTGAAGCTTTCTTT. Protein: CASWAGVRNTEAFF.

This clone was observed once. The genes are TRBV5-1 and TRBJ2-3; 10 nucleotides align to TRBD1. The trim removed 7 bases at V and 2 bases at J, leaving 4 bases unmatched. Per germline, CDR1 SGHRS and CDR2 YFSETQ. The CDR3 length is 14 residues. CDR3 sequence: CASGQGELTDTQYF. Here the CDR3 DNA reads TGCGCCAGCGGACAGGGGGAGCTCACAGATACGCAGTATTTT.

The gene calls are TRBV6-5 and TRBJ1-1; 8 bases are a match to TRBD1. The CDR3 has 13 amino acids. J lost 11 bases, V lost 4 bases, and 9 bases had no gene match. Germline-derived CDR1 and CDR2 are MNHEY and SVGAGI. The CDR3 is CASSSRTGQEAFF. In DNA, the CDR3 is TGTGCCAGCAGTTCAAGGACAGGGCAAGAGGCTTTCTTT.

The sample holds a few counts of this clone. V gene TRBV5-4 combines with J gene TRBJ2-7, with 11 nucleotides matching TRBD2. Germline values: CDR1 SGHNT, CDR2 YYREEE (reference sequence). V gave up 4 bases and J gave up 7 bases; unmatched junction bases: 7. This CDR3 contains 14 residues. CDR3 nucleotides: TGTGCCAGCAGCCCGGGACTAGCGGTACGGGAGCAGTACTTC. It yields the protein CASSPGLAVREQYF.

V gene TRBV18 combines with J gene TRBJ2-7; 10 nucleotides align to TRBD2. The CDR3 is 14 residues long. The V segment lost 3 bases and the J segment 5 bases; nucleotides outside the gene matches: 4. From germline, CDR1 is KGHSH and CDR2 LQKENI. CDR3 DNA sequence: TGTGCCAGCTCACCGGGACTAGCGTCCCACGAGCAGTACTTC. Its translation is CASSPGLASHEQYF.

This clone has a handful of counts. The V call is TRBV13, the J call TRBJ2-5; 10 bases map to TRBD2. Germline V CDR1 and CDR2: PRHDT, FYEKMQ (reference sequence). Germline trimming cut 2 bases from V and 4 bases from J; bases unmatched to any gene: 4. The CDR3 covers 15 residues. This CDR3 is CASSLFSSGGETQYF. In DNA form, the CDR3 reads TGTGCCAGCAGCTTATTTTCTAGCGGGGGAGAGACCCAGTACTTC.

This clone was found a few times. The rearrangement links TRBV5-1 to TRBJ1-5; a possible D gene is TRBD1 (5 bases). The CDR3 loop spans 16 amino acids. The V gene's germline CDR1 is SGHRS and CDR2 YFSETQ. The V end was cut by 0 bases, the J end by 3 bases, with 13 bases between. CDR3 coding DNA: TGCGCCAGCAGCTTGGGGGGGGATTTTGCCAATCAGCCCCAGCATTTT. Translation: CASSLGGDFANQPQHF.

There are a few counts of this clone. This rearrangement joins TRBV6-1 to TRBJ1-1, with 8 positions matching TRBD1. The CDR3 spans 15 residues. The J segment lost 4 bases and the V segment lost 4 bases, leaving 8 bases of the junction unmatched. The V gene's germline CDR1 is MNHNS and CDR2 SASEGT. CDR3 residues: CASSVSRGRFTEAFF. The CDR3 nucleotides read TGTGCCAGCAGTGTGAGCAGGGGGCGGTTCACTGAAGCTTTCTTT.

The chain carries TRBV30 and TRBJ2-7, with TRBD1 matching 7 bases. CDR3 length: 13 residues. The V segment lost 2 bases and the J segment 2 bases; nucleotides outside the gene matches: 3. CDR1 is GTSNPN and CDR2 is SVGIG in the germline V gene (reference sequence). For the CDR3, the DNA is TGTGCCTGGAGTAAGACAGGGCCCTACGAGCAGTACTTC. This encodes CAWSKTGPYEQYF.

The V call is TRBV6-6, the J call TRBJ1-1, with TRBD1 as a possible D gene (5 bases). V lost 1 base, J lost 1 base, and 10 bases lay in between. The CDR3 is 15 residues long. Germline CDR1 MNHNY, CDR2 SVGAGI (reference sequence). In nucleotides, the CDR3 is TGTGCCAGCAGTTACTTCCAGGGCAGGAACACTGAAGCTTTCTTT. This encodes CASSYFQGRNTEAFF.

The rearrangement joins TRBV2 to TRBJ2-7; 11 positions agree with TRBD1. Trimming took 6 bases from V and 4 from J; bases not matched to a gene: 5. The CDR3 sequence is 14 residues long. Germline V gene lookup returns CDR1 SNHLY and CDR2 FYNNEI. The CDR3 sequence: CASSPDRGLYEQYF. The DNA for the CDR3 is TGTGCCAGCAGCCCGGACAGGGGGCTGTACGAGCAGTACTTC.

The chain employs TRBV6-5 and TRBJ2-1, with 9 bases lining up with TRBD2. Germline V lookup: CDR1 MNHEY, CDR2 SVGAGI. The V gene end was trimmed by 4 bases and the J gene end by 0 bases; junction bases not matched to a gene: 1. The CDR3 covers 15 residues. The DNA of the CDR3 is TGTGCCAGCAGTTCTAGCGGGAACTCCTACAATGAGCAGTTCTTC. It yields the protein CASSSSGNSYNEQFF.

The rearrangement links TRBV11-2 to TRBJ1-1; tentatively, D is TRBD1 (5 bases). Germline V gene sequence: CDR1 SGHAT, CDR2 FQNNGV. This CDR3 contains 14 residues. The ends were cut back, 2 bases at V and 5 bases at J, with 12 bases in the middle. The DNA of the CDR3 is TGTGCCAGCAGCTTACAGGGCTTGGGGACTGAAGCTTTCTTT. This codes for CASSLQGLGTEAFF.

In this sample, this clone turned up once. The CDR3 nucleotides are TGCGCCAGCGGGATAGGGGTTGGCTATGGCTACACCTTC. Translation: CASGIGVGYGYTF. The chain joins TRBV4-1 to TRBJ1-2; a possible D gene is TRBD1 (5 bases). This CDR3 has 13 residues. Trimming pared 8 bases from V and 4 bases from J, leaving 14 bases between. The germline gives CDR1 MGHRA, CDR2 YSYEKL.

The chain couples TRBV18 to TRBJ2-2; D not resolved. With 2 bases removed from V and 4 bases from J, the gap between germline ends came to 14 bases. There are 16 residues in the CDR3. Germline loops: CDR1 KGHSH, CDR2 LQKENI. As DNA, the CDR3 is TGTGCCAGCTCACCAGAAGCGAAGCTCTTCACCGGGGAGCTGTTTTTT. Translation: CASSPEAKLFTGELFF.

The chain joins TRBV28 to TRBJ1-1; no firm D call. The germline V gene encodes CDR1 MDHEN and CDR2 SYDVKM. V lost 7 bases, J lost 4 bases, and 13 bases lay in between. This CDR3 has 13 amino acids. In DNA form, the CDR3 reads TGTGCCAGCACCTTCCCCCGGGGCACTGAAGCTTTCTTT. The encoded protein is CASTFPRGTEAFF.

The chain couples TRBV4-1 to TRBJ2-2; tentatively, D is TRBD1 (6 bases). The CDR3 contains 15 residues. Germline values: CDR1 MGHRA, CDR2 YSYEKL. The V end lost 4 bases, the J end lost 6 bases, and 15 bases lay between the germline ends. The CDR3 loop is CASSRGLTEAGELFF. DNA of the CDR3: TGCGCCAGCAGCCGGGGGCTCACCGAAGCCGGGGAGCTGTTTTTT.

The chain joins TRBV13 to TRBJ2-1, with D possibly matching TRBD2 (6 bases). V lost 1 base and J lost 7, with 14 bases in between. CDR1 and CDR2 from the germline V gene are PRHDT and FYEKMQ (reference sequence). The CDR3 consists of 15 residues. The CDR3 spells CASSLVHSSGNEQFF. CDR3 in DNA: TGTGCCAGCAGCTTAGTACATAGCAGCGGGAATGAGCAGTTCTTC.

The rearrangement uses TRBV27 and TRBJ2-7; D is ambiguous. This CDR3 comprises 16 residues. Germline-derived CDR1 and CDR2 are MNHEY and SMNVEV (reference sequence). V gave up 3 bases and J gave up 3 bases, with 18 bases separating them. CDR3 amino acids: CASSFRAPPTVYEQYF. For the CDR3, the DNA is TGTGCCAGCAGTTTCCGCGCCCCCCCCACAGTCTACGAGCAGTACTTC.

V gene TRBV7-8 combines with J gene TRBJ2-7; D is undetermined. This CDR3 contains 15 residues. V was clipped by 1 base and J by 0 bases, with 10 bases between them. Germline V CDR1 and CDR2: SGHVS, FQNEAQ. CDR3 bases: TGTGCCAGCAGCTTAGGTTCGGGTTACTCCTACGAGCAGTACTTC. Amino acid sequence: CASSLGSGYSYEQYF.

In nucleotides, the CDR3 is TGTGCCAGCAGCTTAGGGGAGGTTGGCACGCAGTATTTT. Protein: CASSLGEVGTQYF. The chain carries TRBV7-9 and TRBJ2-3; D is perhaps TRBD2 (6 bases). Trimming removed 1 base from V and 9 bases from J, with 11 bases in between. The germline gives CDR1 SEHNR, CDR2 FQNEAQ (reference sequence). The CDR3 has 13 amino acids.

The chain joins TRBV28 to TRBJ2-1, with TRBD2 matching 8 bases. The length of the CDR3 is 15 residues. In germline, CDR1 is MDHEN, CDR2 SYDVKM. With V trimmed by 7 bases and J by 1 base, 6 bases remained unmatched. The CDR3, as DNA: TGTGCCAGCACCTCCAGCGGGAGATCCTACAATGAGCAGTTCTTC. Translated, it gives CASTSSGRSYNEQFF.